The present T cell receptor (beta chain) was sequenced within a study of technical replicates of blood from several donors. The protocol was immunoSEQ multiplex PCR, while the TCRdb copy is restricted to in-frame clones and leaves out a portion. The sample has under 95,000 clones, around 94% seen once. The length of the CDR3 is 14 residues. V lost 5 bases to trimming and J lost 3 bases, with 14 bases between them. Germline V gene data show CDR1 as SGHVS and CDR2 as FQNEAQ. The clonotype was recovered from a human donor in good health. V and J are TRBV7-8 and TRBJ2-7, with a tentative D call TRBD1 (5 bases). Source material: T cells isolated from PBMCs. The CDR3: CASSGVVRDYEQYF. CDR3 coding DNA: TGTGCCAGCAGCGGGGTAGTCAGGGACTACGAGCAGTACTTC.